This TCR beta chain was sequenced for a study of cytomegalovirus exposure and HLA in healthy donors. Across the study: A later analysis reported the same platform for the 100 to 150 validation repertoires and the roughly 700 first-cohort repertoires. Notes on the study in general: There were over 150 TCR beta chains listed as cytomegalovirus-associated. The tendency of first-cohort TCR clusters to co-occur in the roughly 130 validation repertoires emerged from a later analysis.

Comments on this clone: What it binds is not known.

Method: immunoSEQ multiplex PCR; TCRdb's copy keeps in-frame clones and lacks some. The table has fewer than 200,000 clones, roughly 90% seen once. The specimen sequenced was PBMCs. The sequence came from a woman younger than 45 in good health and CMV-seronegative.

CDR3 amino acids: CASSQSGTGVYGYTF. CDR3 DNA: TGTGCCAGCAGCCAAAGCGGGACAGGAGTCTATGGCTACACCTTC. V gene TRBV7-2 combines with J gene TRBJ1-2; 8 bases line up with TRBD1. Losses at the gene ends were 5 bases for V and 4 bases for J; bases not matched to a gene: 9. This CDR3 is 15 amino acids long. Germline V CDR1 and CDR2: SGHTA, FQGNSA.